This TCR beta chain was identified in a study of blood T cell repertoires in COVID-19. On the study more broadly: Samples taken during acute and convalescent COVID-19 were collected in the United States, Italy and Spain. Nucleic acid was either cDNA or gDNA, and it came from T cells, B-cell-depleted T cells, or PBMCs.

Germline loops: CDR1 KGHDR, CDR2 SFDVKD. The V and J ends lost 3 bases and 12 bases, in that order; junction bases with no gene match: 11. This CDR3 spans 17 amino acids. Source study methods: Amplification of reference gene primers provided the estimated nucleated cell counts. Some clones are missing from TCRdb's copy, which holds only in-frame ones; the method was immunoSEQ multiplex PCR. The V and J calls and clone size were taken over from that table, and D and trimming were inferred from the DNA. Among some 110,000 clones listed, 80% to 90% were seen once. This clonotype was sampled from a man between 60 and 70 years old with acute or convalescent COVID-19. This chain links TRBV24-1 with TRBJ2-1, with 15 bases that match TRBD2. Sequences were obtained from peripheral blood. The DNA of the CDR3 is TGTGCCACCAGTGATGCAAGGACTAGCGGGGGGGCTGAGGGGCAGTTCTTC. Translated: CATSDARTSGGAEGQFF.